The 31 T cell receptor beta chains listed next were all sequenced from one sample in a study of T cell repertoires in cytomegalovirus infection. TCRdb reprocessed the reads with MiXCR, giving one entry per CDR3 protein. Of around 530,000 distinct CDR3 sequences in the sample, about 30% were seen once. The sequencing sample was made of PBMCs. The receptors stem from a human donor in good health (CMV status not recorded). Some clones in this sample may be carry-over from other donors' samples.

The chain has TRBV5-5 and TRBJ2-7; D possibly corresponds to TRBD2 (5 bases). The V end lost 4 bases, the J end lost 3 bases, and 20 bases lay between the germline ends. This CDR3 comprises 16 residues. CDR1 and CDR2 (germline): SGHKS, YYEKEE (reference sequence). This CDR3 reads CASSTGLPRPHYEQYV. The CDR3 nucleotides are TGTGCCAGCAGCACCGGACTTCCCAGACCTCACTACGAGCAGTACGTC.

The V and J genes are TRBV6-2 or TRBV6-3 and TRBJ2-1; 8 positions agree with TRBD1. The CDR3 totals 16 residues. Germline trimming cut 6 bases from V and 4 bases from J; bases unmatched to any gene: 11. Per germline, CDR1 MNHEY and CDR2 SVGEGT. The CDR3 is CASRNFGQGTYNEQFF. The CDR3 DNA reads as TGTGCCAGCAGAAATTTTGGACAGGGAACTTACAATGAGCAGTTCTTC.

The table lists this clonotype with many counts. The chain carries TRBV10-3 and TRBJ2-3; D is undetermined. The CDR3 is 14 amino acids. Germline loops: CDR1 ENHRY, CDR2 SYGVKD. V dropped 7 bases and J dropped 3 bases, with 14 bases sitting between them. The CDR3: CAINLRNSTDTQYF. DNA of the CDR3: TGTGCCATCAACCTCAGGAATTCAACAGATACGCAGTATTTT.

In this sample, this clonotype turned up many times. The V gene is TRBV7-2, the J gene TRBJ2-5; 15 nucleotides align to TRBD2. After removal of 5 bases from V and 5 bases from J, the junction contained 9 bases not matched to a gene. The CDR3 has 17 amino acids. Germline V gene data show CDR1 as SGHTA and CDR2 as FQGNSA. CDR3 nucleotides: TGTGCCAGCAGCCCAGGACTAGCGGGAGGGCCGTTGGAGACCCAGTACTTC. It translates to CASSPGLAGGPLETQYF. Drawing the rest from reference TRBV7-2 and TRBJ2-5, the complete variable domain is GAGVSQSPSNKVTEKGKDVELRCDPISGHTALYWYRQSLGQGLEFLIYFQGNSAPDKSGLPSDRFSAERTGGSVSTLTIQRTQQEDSAVYLCASSPGLAGGPLETQYFGPGTRLLVL.

In this sample, this clonotype turned up a few times. This sequence joins TRBV20-1 and TRBJ2-7, with TRBD1 identical over 8 bases. The CDR3 has 14 residues. The junction had 6 bases not matched to a gene; V was cut back by 3 bases and J by 2 bases. The germline V gene encodes CDR1 DFQATT and CDR2 SNEGSKA (reference sequence). In DNA form, the CDR3 reads TGCAGTGCTAGGTGGCAGGGGGCTCCCTACGAGCAGTACGTC. It translates to CSARWQGAPYEQYV.

This clonotype was counted between two and nine times. The J gene is TRBJ2-7, the V gene TRBV4-1; tentative D call: TRBD1 (6 bases). Germline CDR1 MGHRA, CDR2 YSYEKL. The CDR3 is made up of 14 amino acids. V lost 1 base and J lost 4, with 11 bases in between. The DNA for the CDR3 is TGCGCCAGCAGCCAAGTAAACAGGGATTACGAGCAGTACTTC. Translating it yields CASSQVNRDYEQYF.

The chain has TRBV4-1 and TRBJ2-1; a possible D gene is TRBD2 (5 bases). The CDR3 contains 13 residues. The germline CDR1 and CDR2 sequences are MGHRA and YSYEKL. Trimming took off 5 bases at V and 4 bases at J, with 9 bases between the two ends. The CDR3 protein is CASSDRDYNEQFF. For the CDR3, the DNA is TGCGCCAGCAGCGACCGGGATTACAATGAGCAGTTCTTC.

In its sample, this clonotype was seen many times. The chain uses TRBV5-6 and TRBJ1-2, with 8 bases lining up with TRBD1. V gave up 2 bases and J gave up 5 bases; unmatched junction bases: 2. The germline V gene has CDR1 SGHDT and CDR2 YYEEEE. This CDR3 comprises 13 residues. CDR3 nucleotide sequence: TGTGCCAGCAGCTTCGGACAGGGTTATGGCTACACCTTC. Its protein product is CASSFGQGYGYTF.

The chain is built from TRBV5-6 and TRBJ2-2, with a possible D match to TRBD2 (5 bases). The CDR3 is 17 amino acids. V was pared by 0 bases and J by 5 bases, with 17 bases between. CDR1 SGHDT and CDR2 YYEEEE come from the germline V gene. Here the CDR3 reads CASSLAGDFAWTGELFF. CDR3 nucleotide sequence: TGTGCCAGCAGCTTGGCCGGGGATTTTGCTTGGACCGGGGAGCTGTTTTTT. Using reference TRBV5-6 and TRBJ2-2 for the parts outside the CDR3, the full variable domain is DAGVTQSPTHLIKTRGQQVTLRCSPKSGHDTVSWYQQALGQGPQFIFQYYEEEERQRGNFPDRFSGHQFPNYSSELNVNALLLGDSALYLCASSLAGDFAWTGELFFGEGSRLTVL.

This clonotype appeared many times. This chain connects TRBV12-3 or TRBV12-4 to TRBJ2-7; D unresolved. This CDR3 is 11 amino acids long. Here the CDR3 reads CASSLGHEQYV. For the CDR3, the DNA is TGTGCCAGCAGCTTAGGTCACGAGCAGTACGTC.

This clonotype was counted at least ten times. CDR3 sequence: CASSPNSDSGRGTDTQYF. In DNA form, the CDR3 reads TGTGCCAGCAGCCCTAACTCCGATAGCGGGAGGGGAACAGATACGCAGTATTTT. The V and J genes are TRBV7-6 and TRBJ2-3; 11 bases agree with TRBD2. This CDR3 has 18 residues. Germline CDR1 and CDR2: SGHVS and FNYEAQ. V lost 5 bases to trimming and J lost 3 bases; unmatched junction nucleotides: 13. Drawing the rest from reference TRBV7-6 and TRBJ2-3, the complete variable domain is GAGVSQSPRYKVTKRGQDVALRCDPISGHVSLYWYRQALGQGPEFLTYFNYEAQQDKSGLPNDRFSAERPEGSISTLTIQRTEQRDSAMYRCASSPNSDSGRGTDTQYFGPGTRLTVL.

This clonotype occurred many times. The V gene is TRBV7-2, the J gene TRBJ1-1; 10 positions agree with TRBD1. The CDR3 covers 15 residues. Per the germline V gene, CDR1 is SGHTA and CDR2 is FQGNSA. Trimming cost V 2 bases and J 1 base; bases outside gene matches: 1. The CDR3 sequence: CASSLRTGGNTEAFF. The CDR3, as DNA: TGTGCCAGCAGCTTAAGGACAGGGGGGAACACTGAAGCTTTCTTT.

This clonotype appeared a few times. The chain employs TRBV12-5 and TRBJ2-1; 14 bases fit TRBD2. There are 23 residues in the CDR3. The trim removed 5 bases at V and 0 bases at J, leaving 21 bases unmatched. CDR1 LGHNT and CDR2 FRNRAP come from the germline V gene. The CDR3 coding sequence is TGTGCTAGTGGTCCCCCCCCCGCGACCGGGACTAGCGGGAGAACTTACTCCTACAATGAGCAGTTCTTC. It encodes CASGPPPATGTSGRTYSYNEQFF.

The chain uses TRBV12-5 and TRBJ2-5; D is undetermined. This CDR3 has 14 residues. V dropped 6 bases and J dropped 2 bases, with 13 bases sitting between them. Germline V gene sequence: CDR1 LGHNT, CDR2 FRNRAP. In DNA form, the CDR3 reads TGTGCTAGTGGACCCCGAGCCGCTCAAGAGACCCAGTACTTC. Protein product: CASGPRAAQETQYF.

This clonotype was seen a few times. The chain uses TRBV12-5 and TRBJ2-7, with TRBD1 matching 8 bases. The CDR3 spans 16 residues. CDR1 is LGHNT, CDR2 FRNRAP, per germline. V shed 0 bases and J 5 bases; nucleotides not matched to a gene: 9. CDR3 in amino acids: CASGLVIWTGLHEQYV. CDR3 in DNA: TGTGCTAGTGGTTTGGTAATCTGGACAGGGCTGCACGAGCAGTACGTC.

This clonotype was observed once. V usage is TRBV2 and J usage is TRBJ1-2, with 10 bases aligning to TRBD1. Per germline, CDR1 SNHLY and CDR2 FYNNEI. The CDR3 has 14 residues. V trimming: 1 base; J trimming: 8 bases; junction bases outside the gene matches: 4. The CDR3: CASSEVGTGVGYTF. The CDR3 DNA is TGTGCCAGCAGTGAAGTCGGGACAGGGGTCGGCTACACCTTC.

There are a few counts of this clonotype. This rearrangement joins TRBV7-2 to TRBJ1-3; 9 bases align to TRBD1. Germline V CDR1 and CDR2: SGHTA, FQGNSA. The junction had 7 bases not matched to a gene; V was cut back by 4 bases and J by 9 bases. CDR3 length equals 14 residues. The CDR3 DNA reads TGTGCCAGCAGCTCGGGACAGGGACGGGCCACCATATATTTT. Its protein product is CASSSGQGRATIYF. The whole variable domain, remainder taken from reference TRBV7-2 and TRBJ1-3, is GAGVSQSPSNKVTEKGKDVELRCDPISGHTALYWYRQSLGQGLEFLIYFQGNSAPDKSGLPSDRFSAERTGGSVSTLTIQRTQQEDSAVYLCASSSGQGRATIYFGEGSWLTVV.

This clonotype was observed at least ten times. The chain recombines TRBV7-2 with TRBJ1-1, with a weak D call TRBD1 (6 bases). This CDR3 is built from 15 residues. Trimming left V 4 bases short and J 4 bases short, with 16 bases between. CDR1 and CDR2 from the germline V gene are SGHTA and FQGNSA. CDR3 coding DNA: TGTGCCAGCAGCTCGATGGGACAAATTCCCACTGAAGCTTTCTTT. Translation: CASSSMGQIPTEAFF. Together with reference TRBV7-2 and TRBJ1-1, the CDR3 gives the full variable domain: GAGVSQSPSNKVTEKGKDVELRCDPISGHTALYWYRQSLGQGLEFLIYFQGNSAPDKSGLPSDRFSAERTGGSVSTLTIQRTQQEDSAVYLCASSSMGQIPTEAFFGQGTRLTVV.

This clonotype came up a few times. V and J are TRBV11-3 and TRBJ2-5; weak D call: TRBD1 (5 bases). Germline V gene data show CDR1 as SGHNT and CDR2 as YENEEA. The CDR3 spans 13 residues. Trimming took 1 base from V and 7 from J, leaving 10 bases between them. The CDR3 reads CASSLVQGLTQYF. The CDR3 nucleotides are TGTGCCAGCAGCTTAGTGCAGGGTCTGACCCAGTACTTC. The whole variable domain, filled in from reference TRBV11-3 and TRBJ2-5, reads EAGVVQSPRYKIIEKKQPVAFWCNPISGHNTLYWYLQNLGQGPELLIRYENEEAVDDSQLPKDRFSAERLKGVDSTLKIQPAELGDSAVYLCASSLVQGLTQYFGPGTRLLVL.

This clonotype has a handful of counts. V gene TRBV12-3 or TRBV12-4 combines with J gene TRBJ2-1, with 14 nucleotides matching TRBD2. This CDR3 spans 16 amino acids. The V and J ends lost 4 bases and 8 bases, in that order; junction bases with no gene match: 7. The CDR3 DNA reads as TGTGCCAGCAGTTCGGGACTAGCGGGAGTGTGGGATGAGCAGTTCTTC. Protein: CASSSGLAGVWDEQFF.

The chain uses TRBV9 and TRBJ2-2; D gene uncertain. This CDR3 is 17 amino acids long. Germline V gene sequence: CDR1 SGDLS, CDR2 YYNGEE. Deletions cut 0 bases from V and 1 base from J, with 13 bases between. CDR3 sequence (DNA): TGTGCCAGCAGCGTAGGGGCCCGTGGCCAGAACACCGGGGAGCTGTTTTTT. It translates to CASSVGARGQNTGELFF.

There are a few counts of this clonotype. V and J are TRBV10-3 and TRBJ2-5; TRBD2 aligns across 11 bases. CDR1 ENHRY and CDR2 SYGVKD come from the germline V gene. V was clipped by 10 bases and J by 1 base; unmatched bases: 8. The CDR3 is 15 residues long. The CDR3 loop is CATGNGLAGQETQYF. The CDR3 coding sequence is TGTGCCACCGGGAACGGACTAGCGGGCCAAGAGACCCAGTACTTC.

This clonotype showed up many times. This chain connects TRBV7-2 to TRBJ1-3; 7 bases align to TRBD1. Germline V gene sequence: CDR1 SGHTA, CDR2 FQGNSA. The CDR3 is 14 residues long. V was clipped by 2 bases and J by 2 bases; unmatched bases: 0. The CDR3 nucleotides are TGTGCCAGCAGCTTAACAGGGGCTGGAAACACCATATATTTT. It codes for CASSLTGAGNTIYF.

This clonotype appeared a few times. This chain uses TRBV19 with TRBJ2-1; TRBD2 matches at 8 bases. The CDR3 is 14 residues long. Unmatched junction bases numbered 3, after V lost 4 bases and J lost 4 bases. Per the germline V gene, CDR1 is LNHDA and CDR2 is SQIVND (reference sequence). In DNA, the CDR3 is TGTGCCAGTAGTAATAGCGGGACTTACAATGAGCAGTTCTTC. Translation gives CASSNSGTYNEQFF.

In this sample, this clonotype turned up a few times. J is TRBJ1-4 and V is TRBV4-1; D ambiguous. Trimming pared 2 bases from V and 7 bases from J, leaving 20 bases between. This CDR3 comprises 17 residues. Looked up from germline, CDR1 is MGHRA and CDR2 is YSYEKL. This chain's CDR3 is CASSQNTGGGPAEKLFF. In DNA form, the CDR3 reads TGCGCCAGCAGCCAAAACACCGGAGGAGGGCCAGCTGAAAAACTGTTTTTT.

The chain carries TRBV14 and TRBJ1-1; D remains unclear. The CDR3 spans 13 residues. Germline CDR1 is SGHDN and CDR2 is FVKESK. Trimming took off 2 bases at V and 5 bases at J, with 9 bases between the two ends. This chain's CDR3 is CASSQQLLTEAFF. The CDR3 nucleotides are TGTGCCAGCAGCCAACAGCTACTAACTGAAGCTTTCTTT.

A remark on this clonotype: One junction end does not reproduce the germline sequence, and a read error may be involved. The V gene is TRBV11-3, the J gene TRBJ2-2, with D uncertain. CDR3 size: 12 residues. Germline V CDR1 and CDR2: SGHNT, YENEEA. CDR3 bases: TGTGCCAGCAACCTGAACACAGGGGAGCTGTTTTTT. Amino acids: CASNLNTGELFF.

Ten or more counts support this clonotype. This chain joins TRBV7-2 and TRBJ2-1; D remains unclear. The CDR3 has 15 amino acids. Germline V lookup: CDR1 SGHTA, CDR2 FQGNSA. Trimming took 0 bases from V and 6 from J, leaving 12 bases between them. The CDR3 region is CASSLALPATNEQFF. For the CDR3, the DNA is TGTGCCAGCAGCTTAGCACTGCCTGCAACCAATGAGCAGTTCTTC.

This chain connects TRBV7-9 to TRBJ1-2; D not certain. The CDR3 totals 13 residues. The V and J ends lost 4 bases and 7 bases respectively, with 13 bases between them. CDR1 and CDR2 (germline): SEHNR, FQNEAQ (reference sequence). The CDR3 bases are TGTGCCAGCAGCTCGTGGGGTTATGGTGGCTACACCTTC. This encodes CASSSWGYGGYTF.

At least ten counts were recorded for this clonotype. The CDR3 reads CASSQTSGLAGYEQYF. The CDR3 DNA follows: TGTGCCAGCAGCCAAACATCGGGACTAGCGGGGTACGAGCAGTACTTC. The V call is TRBV7-2, the J call TRBJ2-7, with TRBD2 matching over 13 bases. CDR1 SGHTA and CDR2 FQGNSA come from the germline V gene. CDR3 length: 16 residues. V shed 5 bases, J shed 4 bases, and the junction held 8 bases outside the gene matches.

The table lists this clonotype with a few counts. V is TRBV7-6 and J is TRBJ2-5, with TRBD2 identical over 9 bases. Looked up from germline, CDR1 is SGHVS and CDR2 is FNYEAQ. The CDR3 sequence is 18 residues long. Trimming took 0 bases from V and 4 from J; bases not matched to a gene: 12. As DNA, the CDR3 is TGTGCCAGCAGCTTAGCCCCCCTCATAGCGGGAGTGGGAGAGACCCAGTACTTC. Its translation: CASSLAPLIAGVGETQYF.